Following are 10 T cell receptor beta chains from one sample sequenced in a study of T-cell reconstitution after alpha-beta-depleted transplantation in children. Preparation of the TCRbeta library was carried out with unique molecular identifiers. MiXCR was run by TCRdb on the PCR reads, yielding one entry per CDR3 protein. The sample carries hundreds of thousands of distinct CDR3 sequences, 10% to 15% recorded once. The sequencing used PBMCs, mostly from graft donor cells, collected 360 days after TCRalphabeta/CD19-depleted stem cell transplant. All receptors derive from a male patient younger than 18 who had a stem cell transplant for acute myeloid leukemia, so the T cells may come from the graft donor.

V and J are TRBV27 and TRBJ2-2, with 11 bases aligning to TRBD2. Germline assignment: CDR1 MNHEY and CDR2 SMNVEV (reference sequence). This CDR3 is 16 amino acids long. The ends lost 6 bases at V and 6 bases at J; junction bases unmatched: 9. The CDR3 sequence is CASSPGLAAWAGELFF. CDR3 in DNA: TGTGCCAGCAGCCCGGGACTAGCGGCCTGGGCCGGGGAGCTGTTTTTT.

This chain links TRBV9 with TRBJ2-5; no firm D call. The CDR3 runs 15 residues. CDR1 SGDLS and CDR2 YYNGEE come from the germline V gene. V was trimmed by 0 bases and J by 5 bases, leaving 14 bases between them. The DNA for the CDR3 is TGTGCCAGCAGCGTAGTAGGAAGGACGTGGGAGACCCAGTACTTC. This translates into CASSVVGRTWETQYF.

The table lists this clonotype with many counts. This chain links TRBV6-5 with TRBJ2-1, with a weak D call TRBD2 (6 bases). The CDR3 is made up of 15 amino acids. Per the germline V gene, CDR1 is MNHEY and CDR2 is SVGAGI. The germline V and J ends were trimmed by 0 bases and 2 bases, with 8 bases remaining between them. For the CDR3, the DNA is TGTGCCAGCAGTTACTCGGGACTCACCTACAATGAGCAGTTCTTC. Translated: CASSYSGLTYNEQFF.

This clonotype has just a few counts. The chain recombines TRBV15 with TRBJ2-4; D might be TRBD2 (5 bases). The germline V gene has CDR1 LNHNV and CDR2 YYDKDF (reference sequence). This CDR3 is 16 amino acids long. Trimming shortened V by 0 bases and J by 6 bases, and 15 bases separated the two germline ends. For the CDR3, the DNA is TGTGCCACCAGCAGAGAAGCGGCCCGAGCCGGAAACATTCAGTACTTC. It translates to CATSREAARAGNIQYF.

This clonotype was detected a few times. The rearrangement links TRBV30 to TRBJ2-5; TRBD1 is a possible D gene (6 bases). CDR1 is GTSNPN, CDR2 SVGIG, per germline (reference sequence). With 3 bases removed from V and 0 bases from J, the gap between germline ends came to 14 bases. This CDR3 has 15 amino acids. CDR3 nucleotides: TGTGCCTGGAGGTCCAGGGGCCGTAACCAAGAGACCCAGTACTTC. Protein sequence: CAWRSRGRNQETQYF.

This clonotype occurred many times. CDR3 DNA sequence: TGCAGCGTTGAAGATTATCCCCGATACAATGAGCAGTTCTTC. As protein: CSVEDYPRYNEQFF. The rearrangement uses TRBV29-1 and TRBJ2-1; D remains ambiguous. Per the germline V gene, CDR1 is SQVTM and CDR2 is ANQGSEA. CDR3 length: 14 amino acids. The V end was cut by 0 bases, the J end by 4 bases, with 10 bases between.

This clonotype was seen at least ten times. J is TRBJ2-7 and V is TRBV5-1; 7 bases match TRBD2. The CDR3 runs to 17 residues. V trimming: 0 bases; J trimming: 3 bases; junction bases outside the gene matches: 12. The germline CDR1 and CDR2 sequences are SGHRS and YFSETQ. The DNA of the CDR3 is TGCGCCAGCAGCTTGGCCGCATCATCTAGCGGAGACTACGAGCAGTACTTC. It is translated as CASSLAASSSGDYEQYF.

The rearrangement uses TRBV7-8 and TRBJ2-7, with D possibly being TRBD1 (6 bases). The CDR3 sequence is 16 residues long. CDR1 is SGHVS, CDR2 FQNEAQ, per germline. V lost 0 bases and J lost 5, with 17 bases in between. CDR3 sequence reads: CASSLAQGGADHEQYF. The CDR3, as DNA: TGTGCCAGCAGCTTAGCGCAAGGGGGAGCGGACCACGAGCAGTACTTC.

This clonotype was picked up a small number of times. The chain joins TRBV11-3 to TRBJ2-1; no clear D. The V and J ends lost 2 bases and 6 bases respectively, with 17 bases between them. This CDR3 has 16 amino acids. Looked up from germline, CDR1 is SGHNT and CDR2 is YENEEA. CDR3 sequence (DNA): TGTGCCAGCAGCTTATTTTTGGCTGGCGTACCCAATGAGCAGTTCTTC. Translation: CASSLFLAGVPNEQFF.

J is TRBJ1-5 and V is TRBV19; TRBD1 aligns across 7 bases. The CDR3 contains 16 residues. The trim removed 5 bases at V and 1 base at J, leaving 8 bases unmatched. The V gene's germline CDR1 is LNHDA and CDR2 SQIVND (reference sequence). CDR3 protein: CASSPGTVVSNQPQHF. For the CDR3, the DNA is TGTGCCAGTAGTCCGGGGACAGTAGTGAGCAATCAGCCCCAGCATTTT.